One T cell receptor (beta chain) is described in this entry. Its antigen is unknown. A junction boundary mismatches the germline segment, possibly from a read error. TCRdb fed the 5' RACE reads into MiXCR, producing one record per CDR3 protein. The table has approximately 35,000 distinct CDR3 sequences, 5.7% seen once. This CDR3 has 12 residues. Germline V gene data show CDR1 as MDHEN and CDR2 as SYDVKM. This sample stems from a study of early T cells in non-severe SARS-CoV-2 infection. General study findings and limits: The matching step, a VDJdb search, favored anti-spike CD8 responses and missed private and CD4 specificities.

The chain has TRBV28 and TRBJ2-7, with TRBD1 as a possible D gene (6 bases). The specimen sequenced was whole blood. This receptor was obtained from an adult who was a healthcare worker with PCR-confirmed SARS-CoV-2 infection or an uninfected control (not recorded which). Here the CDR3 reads CPSSWGTREQYF. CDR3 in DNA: TGTCCCAGCAGTTGGGGGACACGCGAGCAGTACTTC.